The 27 T cell receptor beta chains in this list originate from one sample, sequenced in a study of blood T cell repertoires in COVID-19. Assay: immunoSEQ multiplex PCR; the TCRdb copy retains only in-frame clones and omits some. The sample consists of 80,000 to 100,000 clones, approximately 72% of them appearing once. Sequencing was done on a sample of peripheral blood. The receptors here all came from a man between 65 and 80 years old with acute or convalescent COVID-19.

The V gene is TRBV4-2, the J gene TRBJ2-7; D remains ambiguous. CDR1 LGHNA and CDR2 YNFKEQ come from the germline V gene. The V end lost 0 bases, the J end lost 1 base, and 7 bases lay between the germline ends. This CDR3 has 14 residues. DNA for the CDR3: TGTGCCAGCAGCCAAGATGTGGAGTCCTACGAGCAGTACTTC. Its translation is CASSQDVESYEQYF.

This clone came up a few times. The CDR3 DNA reads TGCGCCAGCAGCTTGGAAACAGGGAATCAGCCCCAGCATTTT. It yields the protein CASSLETGNQPQHF. J is TRBJ1-5 and V is TRBV5-1; D might be TRBD1 (6 bases). The CDR3 length is 14 residues. V lost 0 bases to trimming and J lost 4 bases, with 8 bases between them. CDR1 and CDR2 (germline): SGHRS, YFSETQ.

The V and J genes are TRBV5-6 and TRBJ2-2, with TRBD2 matching 9 bases. J lost 6 bases, V lost 3 bases, and 6 bases had no gene match. Per the germline V gene, CDR1 is SGHDT and CDR2 is YYEEEE. The CDR3 consists of 15 residues. The CDR3 here is CASSYPGTSSGELFF. The CDR3 DNA reads TGTGCCAGCAGCTACCCTGGGACTAGCTCCGGGGAGCTGTTTTTT. Together with reference TRBV5-6 and TRBJ2-2, the CDR3 gives the full variable domain: DAGVTQSPTHLIKTRGQQVTLRCSPKSGHDTVSWYQQALGQGPQFIFQYYEEEERQRGNFPDRFSGHQFPNYSSELNVNALLLGDSALYLCASSYPGTSSGELFFGEGSRLTVL.

This clone was recorded only once. The V gene is TRBV27, the J gene TRBJ2-7; maybe TRBD1 (5 bases). The CDR3 has 14 amino acids. Trimming took off 1 base at V and 2 bases at J, with 9 bases between the two ends. Germline CDR1 MNHEY, CDR2 SMNVEV (reference sequence). DNA of the CDR3: TGTGCCAGCAGTTTATTTCAGGGTACCTACGAGCAGTACTTC. Residues: CASSLFQGTYEQYF.

V usage is TRBV19 and J usage is TRBJ1-2; D gene unclear. The germline V gene has CDR1 LNHDA and CDR2 SQIVND (reference sequence). The length of the CDR3 is 14 residues. V dropped 10 bases and J dropped 7 bases, with 22 bases sitting between them. CDR3 residues: CATTQRGGGPGYTF. As DNA, the CDR3 is TGTGCCACCACCCAACGGGGAGGAGGTCCTGGCTACACCTTC. The full variable domain, completed using reference TRBV19 and TRBJ1-2, is DGGITQSPKYLFRKEGQNVTLSCEQNLNHDAMYWYRQDPGQGLRLIYYSQIVNDFQKGDIAEGYSVSREKKESFPLTVTSAQKNPTAFYLCATTQRGGGPGYTFGSGTRLTVV.

The gene calls are TRBV6-5 and TRBJ1-1; D not certain. Deletions cut 1 base from V and 1 base from J, with 7 bases between. CDR1 is MNHEY and CDR2 is SVGAGI in the germline V gene. The CDR3 contains 14 residues. In nucleotides, the CDR3 is TGTGCCAGCAGTTACTATGAGGGGAACACTGAAGCTTTCTTT. Translation gives CASSYYEGNTEAFF.

The chain carries TRBV7-8 and TRBJ1-5, with D tentatively TRBD1 (6 bases). Per germline, CDR1 SGHVS and CDR2 FQNEAQ. Trimming left V 3 bases short and J 4 bases short, with 13 bases between. The CDR3 loop spans 15 amino acids. The CDR3 DNA reads TGTGCCAGCAGCTTGGGGGACATCCGTAATCAGCCCCAGCATTTT. This encodes CASSLGDIRNQPQHF. Together with reference TRBV7-8 and TRBJ1-5, the CDR3 gives the full variable domain: GAGVSQSPRYKVAKRGQDVALRCDPISGHVSLFWYQQALGQGPEFLTYFQNEAQLDKSGLPSDRFFAERPEGSVSTLKIQRTQQEDSAVYLCASSLGDIRNQPQHFGDGTRLSIL.

The rearrangement joins TRBV4-1 to TRBJ1-5, with D unclear. The CDR3 length is 15 residues. Looked up from germline, CDR1 is MGHRA and CDR2 is YSYEKL. The ends were cut back, 0 bases at V and 5 bases at J, with 11 bases in the middle. In nucleotides, the CDR3 is TGCGCCAGCAGCCAAGATGGGCAGTCGGATCAGCCCCAGCATTTT. It specifies CASSQDGQSDQPQHF.

The chain couples TRBV11-3 to TRBJ2-7; D gene uncertain. Germline CDR1 is SGHNT and CDR2 is YENEEA. This CDR3 has 14 residues. Trimming stripped 0 bases from V and 5 bases from J, with 11 bases between. CDR3 loop: CASSLDSSVHEQYF. In DNA form, the CDR3 reads TGTGCCAGCAGCTTAGACTCCTCGGTCCACGAGCAGTACTTC.

The V gene is TRBV5-1, the J gene TRBJ2-7; D may be TRBD1 (5 bases). Germline assignment: CDR1 SGHRS and CDR2 YFSETQ. The CDR3 is made up of 14 amino acids. V lost 0 bases, J lost 1 base, and 8 bases lay in between. The CDR3 DNA reads TGCGCCAGCAGCTTGGGGGCAGGGTCCTACGAGCAGTACTTC. Protein product: CASSLGAGSYEQYF.

CDR3 DNA: TGTGCCAGCAGTGATTCCCACAGGGGGGACACTGAAGCTTTCTTT. Encoded protein: CASSDSHRGDTEAFF. The V gene is TRBV6-1, the J gene TRBJ1-1; 8 positions agree with TRBD1. Germline assignment: CDR1 MNHNS and CDR2 SASEGT. CDR3 size: 15 residues. The ends lost 3 bases at V and 3 bases at J; junction bases unmatched: 6.

The chain carries TRBV18 and TRBJ1-3, with 10 bases lining up with TRBD1. The trim removed 3 bases at V and 8 bases at J, leaving 7 bases unmatched. The CDR3 totals 15 residues. CDR1 and CDR2 from the germline V gene are KGHSH and LQKENI. The CDR3 loop is CASSPNAGTGDTIYF. CDR3 coding DNA: TGTGCCAGCTCACCTAATGCCGGGACAGGGGACACCATATATTTT. Supplemented by reference TRBV18 and TRBJ1-3, the full variable domain reads NAGVMQNPRHLVRRRGQEARLRCSPMKGHSHVYWYRQLPEEGLKFMVYLQKENIIDESGMPKERFSAEFPKEGPSILRIQQVVRGDSAAYFCASSPNAGTGDTIYFGEGSWLTVV.

This clone turned up a few times. This same CDR3 is encoded by further DNA sequences in the sample. The CDR3 bases are TGTGCCAGCAGCTTAGTAGGGAGCTCCTACAATGAGCAGTTCTTC. Amino acid sequence: CASSLVGSSYNEQFF. This chain joins TRBV7-9 and TRBJ2-1, with a possible D match to TRBD2 (5 bases). V gave up 1 base and J gave up 0 bases, with 7 bases separating them. The CDR3 is 15 amino acids. Germline loops: CDR1 SEHNR, CDR2 FQNEAQ (reference sequence).

The CDR3 coding sequence is TGTGCCAGCAGTTACTCCACAACAAATAATTCACCCCTCCACTTT. It yields the protein CASSYSTTNNSPLHF. This rearrangement joins TRBV6-5 to TRBJ1-6; D is uncertain. The CDR3 runs 15 residues. The V gene's germline CDR1 is MNHEY and CDR2 SVGAGI. V was pared by 0 bases and J by 5 bases, with 8 bases between.

CDR3 DNA sequence: TGTGCCAGCAGTGAATGGCAGGAAGAGACCCAGTACTTC. Encoded protein: CASSEWQEETQYF. The V and J genes are TRBV25-1 and TRBJ2-5, with D unresolved. CDR3 size: 13 residues. CDR1 is MGHDK and CDR2 is SYGVNS in the germline V gene. V lost 1 base, J lost 3 bases, and 6 bases lay in between. Complete variable domain (other parts from reference TRBV25-1 and TRBJ2-5): EADIYQTPRYLVIGTGKKITLECSQTMGHDKMYWYQQDPGMELHLIHYSYGVNSTEKGDLSSESTVSRIRTEHFPLTLESARPSHTSQYLCASSEWQEETQYFGPGTRLLVL.

The V gene is TRBV11-3, the J gene TRBJ2-3; the match to TRBD1 covers 7 bases. Germline CDR1 reads SGHNT; CDR2 reads YENEEA. The CDR3 has 16 amino acids. Trimming took 0 bases from V and 1 from J; bases not matched to a gene: 4. This CDR3 is CASSLDNRGRTDTQYF. The DNA of the CDR3 is TGTGCCAGCAGCTTAGATAACAGGGGACGCACAGATACGCAGTATTTT.

This rearrangement joins TRBV28 to TRBJ2-7; TRBD2 might be the D (5 bases). The CDR3 length is 13 residues. Germline CDR1 and CDR2: MDHEN and SYDVKM. Trimming took off 6 bases at V and 5 bases at J, with 14 bases between the two ends. The CDR3: CASRTLVGDEQYF. Written as DNA, the CDR3 is TGTGCCAGCAGGACACTAGTGGGCGACGAGCAGTACTTC.

The J gene is TRBJ2-5, the V gene TRBV3-1 (or the pseudogene TRBV3-2), with 10 positions matching TRBD1. CDR1 and CDR2 from the germline V gene are LGHDT and YNNKEL (reference sequence). The CDR3 has 18 residues. With V trimmed by 4 bases and J by 5 bases, 16 bases remained unmatched. The CDR3 here is CASSPNPGRDRGPETQYF. CDR3 DNA sequence: TGTGCCAGCAGCCCCAACCCCGGCCGGGACAGGGGTCCCGAGACCCAGTACTTC.

The chain carries TRBV4-3 and TRBJ1-6; 8 bases agree with TRBD1. CDR3 length: 16 amino acids. Trimming took 4 bases from V and 4 from J; bases not matched to a gene: 6. The germline CDR1 and CDR2 sequences are LGHNA and YSLEER. The CDR3 nucleotides are TGCGCCAGCAGCCCAACCAGACAGGGGTATAATTCACCCCTCCACTTT. It is translated as CASSPTRQGYNSPLHF.

This clone has only one observation. The rearrangement joins TRBV2 to TRBJ2-4; D is possibly TRBD2 (6 bases). The CDR3 has 14 residues. V was trimmed by 4 bases and J by 0 bases, leaving 7 bases between them. Germline CDR1 is SNHLY and CDR2 is FYNNEI. CDR3 residues: CASSGGIAKNIQYF. The CDR3 DNA sequence: TGTGCCAGCAGTGGCGGGATAGCCAAAAACATTCAGTACTTC.

The sample holds a few counts of this clone. The gene calls are TRBV10-3 and TRBJ2-7, with 7 bases matching TRBD2. The V segment lost 2 bases and the J segment 5 bases; nucleotides outside the gene matches: 9. Germline V gene lookup returns CDR1 ENHRY and CDR2 SYGVKD. This CDR3 has 15 amino acids. The CDR3 region is CAISEDEGGSHEQYF. The CDR3 region has the DNA TGTGCCATCAGTGAGGATGAGGGCGGGAGCCACGAGCAGTACTTC.

This clone has just a few counts. Different DNA sequences within this sample yield the same CDR3. V is TRBV18 and J is TRBJ1-3; 7 positions agree with TRBD1. V shed 3 bases, J shed 0 bases, and the junction held 2 bases outside the gene matches. From germline, CDR1 is KGHSH and CDR2 LQKENI. This CDR3 comprises 15 residues. The CDR3 DNA sequence: TGTGCCAGCTCACCGGACAGGAACTCTGGAAACACCATATATTTT. It encodes CASSPDRNSGNTIYF.

This clone was detected only a few times. This rearrangement joins TRBV19 to TRBJ1-5, with TRBD1 matching over 11 bases. The CDR3 runs to 15 residues. The V segment lost 9 bases and the J segment 2 bases; nucleotides outside the gene matches: 6. CDR1 LNHDA and CDR2 SQIVND come from the germline V gene (reference sequence). The CDR3 reads CASRTGGEGNQPQHF. In DNA, the CDR3 is TGTGCCAGCCGGACAGGGGGCGAAGGCAATCAGCCCCAGCATTTT.

J is TRBJ2-3 and V is TRBV28; 15 bases agree with TRBD2. The J segment lost 0 bases and the V segment lost 2 bases, leaving 9 bases of the junction unmatched. The CDR3 loop spans 20 amino acids. Germline V CDR1 and CDR2: MDHEN, SYDVKM. The CDR3 bases are TGTGCCAGCAGTTTAGGACTAGCGGGAGGGCCCCAGACTAGCACAGATACGCAGTATTTT. It specifies CASSLGLAGGPQTSTDTQYF.

This clone was seen a handful of times. The V gene is TRBV18, the J gene TRBJ1-5; weak D call: TRBD1 (6 bases). V was shortened by 6 bases and J by 0 bases, with 12 bases between the two germline ends. Germline values: CDR1 KGHSH, CDR2 LQKENI. The CDR3 has 15 amino acids. CDR3 protein: CASSEQGRSNQPQHF. Written as DNA, the CDR3 is TGTGCCAGCTCGGAACAGGGACGTAGCAATCAGCCCCAGCATTTT.

This rearrangement joins TRBV19 to TRBJ2-1; 13 bases match TRBD2. The CDR3 has 19 residues. Germline loops: CDR1 LNHDA, CDR2 SQIVND (reference sequence). With 3 bases clipped from V and 0 bases from J, the junction kept 8 bases outside the gene matches. The CDR3 nucleotides are TGTGCCAGTAGTATTCGGACTAGCGGGAGTGATCCCTCCTACAATGAGCAGTTCTTC. Its protein is CASSIRTSGSDPSYNEQFF.

The chain links TRBV7-3 to TRBJ2-3; 9 bases match TRBD1. V lost 5 bases to trimming and J lost 1 base; unmatched junction nucleotides: 7. This CDR3 spans 16 amino acids. Germline CDR1 is SGHTA and CDR2 is FQGTGA. The CDR3 DNA is TGTGCCAGCAGCACAAACAGGGGGCAGGGCACAGATACGCAGTATTTT. Protein: CASSTNRGQGTDTQYF.